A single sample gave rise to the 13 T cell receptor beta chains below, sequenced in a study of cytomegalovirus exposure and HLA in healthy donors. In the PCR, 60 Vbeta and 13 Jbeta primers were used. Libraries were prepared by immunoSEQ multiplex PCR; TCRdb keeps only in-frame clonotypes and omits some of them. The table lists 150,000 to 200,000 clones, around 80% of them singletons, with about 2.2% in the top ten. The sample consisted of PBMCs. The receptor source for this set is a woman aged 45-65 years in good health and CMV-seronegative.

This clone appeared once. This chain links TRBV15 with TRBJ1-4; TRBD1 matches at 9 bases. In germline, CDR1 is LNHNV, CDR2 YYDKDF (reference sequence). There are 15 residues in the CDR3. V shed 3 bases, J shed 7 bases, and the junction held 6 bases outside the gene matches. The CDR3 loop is CATSSSGTGIEKLFF. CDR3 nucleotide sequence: TGTGCCACCAGCAGCTCCGGGACAGGGATTGAAAAACTGTTTTTT.

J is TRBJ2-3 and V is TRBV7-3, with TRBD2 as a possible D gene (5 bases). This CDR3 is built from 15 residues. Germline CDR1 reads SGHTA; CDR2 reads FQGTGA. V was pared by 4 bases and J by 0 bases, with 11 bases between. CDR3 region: CASSSRGASTDTQYF. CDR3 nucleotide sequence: TGTGCCAGCAGCTCTCGGGGAGCTAGCACAGATACGCAGTATTTT.

In nucleotides, the CDR3 is TGTGCCAGTAGTATCAGCCGGGAGGCCTACGAGCAGTACTTC. Translation: CASSISREAYEQYF. The chain recombines TRBV19 with TRBJ2-7; 7 nucleotides match TRBD2. The CDR3 contains 14 residues. Germline V lookup: CDR1 LNHDA, CDR2 SQIVND (reference sequence). With V trimmed by 3 bases and J by 2 bases, 4 bases remained unmatched.

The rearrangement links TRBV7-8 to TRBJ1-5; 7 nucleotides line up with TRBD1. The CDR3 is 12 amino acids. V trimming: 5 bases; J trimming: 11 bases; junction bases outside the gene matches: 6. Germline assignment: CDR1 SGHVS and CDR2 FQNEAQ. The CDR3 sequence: CASSLDRSSQHF. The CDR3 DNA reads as TGTGCCAGCAGCCTGGACAGGTCTTCCCAGCATTTT. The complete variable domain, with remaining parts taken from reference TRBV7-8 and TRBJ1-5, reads GAGVSQSPRYKVAKRGQDVALRCDPISGHVSLFWYQQALGQGPEFLTYFQNEAQLDKSGLPSDRFFAERPEGSVSTLKIQRTQQEDSAVYLCASSLDRSSQHFGDGTRLSIL.

The CDR3 here is CASAMGGSYNEQFF. CDR3 coding DNA: TGTGCCAGCGCCATGGGGGGCTCCTACAATGAGCAGTTCTTC. The chain combines TRBV2 with TRBJ2-1; D possibly corresponds to TRBD2 (6 bases). Germline V gene sequence: CDR1 SNHLY, CDR2 FYNNEI. The CDR3 has 14 residues. The germline V and J ends were trimmed by 8 bases and 0 bases, with 11 bases remaining between them.

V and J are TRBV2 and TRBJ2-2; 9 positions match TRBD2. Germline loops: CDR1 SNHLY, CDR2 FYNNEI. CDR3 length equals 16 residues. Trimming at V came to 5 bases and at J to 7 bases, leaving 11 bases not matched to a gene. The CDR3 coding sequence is TGTGCCAGCAGTTCCAGGACTAGCGCCGGTAACGGGGAGCTGTTTTTT. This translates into CASSSRTSAGNGELFF.

DNA of the CDR3: TGTGCCAGCGGCCACCCCTCTGGAAACACCATATATTTT. It encodes CASGHPSGNTIYF. V and J are TRBV11-2 and TRBJ1-3; D is uncertain. Germline V lookup: CDR1 SGHAT, CDR2 FQNNGV. This CDR3 comprises 13 residues. The germline V and J ends were trimmed by 8 bases and 0 bases, with 8 bases remaining between them. The entire variable domain, with the rest obtained from reference TRBV11-2 and TRBJ1-3, is as follows: EAGVAQSPRYKIIEKRQSVAFWCNPISGHATLYWYQQILGQGPKLLIQFQNNGVVDDSQLPKDRFSAERLKGVDSTLKIQPAKLEDSAVYLCASGHPSGNTIYFGEGSWLTVV.

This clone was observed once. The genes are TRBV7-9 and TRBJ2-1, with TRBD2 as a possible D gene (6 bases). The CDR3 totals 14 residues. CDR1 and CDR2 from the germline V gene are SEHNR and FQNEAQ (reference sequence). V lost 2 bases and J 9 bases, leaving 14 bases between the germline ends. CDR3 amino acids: CASSLTGGGSEQFF. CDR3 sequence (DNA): TGTGCCAGCAGCTTAACCGGCGGAGGGTCTGAGCAGTTCTTC. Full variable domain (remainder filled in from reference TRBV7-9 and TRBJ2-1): DTGVSQNPRHKITKRGQNVTFRCDPISEHNRLYWYRQTLGQGPEFLTYFQNEAQLEKSRLLSDRFSAERPKGSFSTLEIQRTEQGDSAMYLCASSLTGGGSEQFFGPGTRLTVL.

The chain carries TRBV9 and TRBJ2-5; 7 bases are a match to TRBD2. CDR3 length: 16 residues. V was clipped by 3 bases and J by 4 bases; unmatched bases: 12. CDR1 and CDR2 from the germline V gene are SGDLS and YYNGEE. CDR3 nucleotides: TGTGCCAGCAGCGCCAAGGGAGGGGAGCTTGGAGAGACCCAGTACTTC. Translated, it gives CASSAKGGELGETQYF.

The CDR3 coding sequence is TGTGCCAGCACCCCTGGGGGGATTAGCAATCAGCCCCAGCATTTT. Translation: CASTPGGISNQPQHF. The genes are TRBV28 and TRBJ1-5, with a possible D match to TRBD1 (5 bases). Germline CDR1 MDHEN, CDR2 SYDVKM. V was trimmed by 7 bases and J by 0 bases, leaving 13 bases between them. The CDR3 is made up of 15 amino acids.

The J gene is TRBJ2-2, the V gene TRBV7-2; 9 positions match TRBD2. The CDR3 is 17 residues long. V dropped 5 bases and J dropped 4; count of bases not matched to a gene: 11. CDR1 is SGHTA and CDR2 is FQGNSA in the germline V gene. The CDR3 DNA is TGTGCCAGCAGCCAATACATAGCGGGAGCGGGCACCGGGGAGCTGTTTTTT. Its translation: CASSQYIAGAGTGELFF.

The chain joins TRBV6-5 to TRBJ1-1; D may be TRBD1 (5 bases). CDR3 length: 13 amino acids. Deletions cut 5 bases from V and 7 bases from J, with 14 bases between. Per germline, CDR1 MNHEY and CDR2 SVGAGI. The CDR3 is CASSNWGDGEAFF. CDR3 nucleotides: TGTGCCAGCAGTAACTGGGGGGACGGTGAAGCTTTCTTT.

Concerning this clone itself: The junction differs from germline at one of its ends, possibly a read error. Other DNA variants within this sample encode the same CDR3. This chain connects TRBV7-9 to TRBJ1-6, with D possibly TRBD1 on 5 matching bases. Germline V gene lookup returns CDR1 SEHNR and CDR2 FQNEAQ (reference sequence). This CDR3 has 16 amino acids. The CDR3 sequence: CSSSLGQGFYNSPLHF. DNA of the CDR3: TGTTCCAGCAGCTTAGGTCAGGGATTCTATAATTCACCCCTCCACTTT.